A selection of T cell receptor beta chains follows, all from one sample in a study of T-cell memory formation after mild COVID-19. TCRdb ran MiXCR on the 5' RACE reads and lists one entry per CDR3 protein. Of 400,000 to 500,000 distinct CDR3 sequences in the sample, 15% to 20% were seen once. Source material: PBMCs or a T cell subset sorted from them (not recorded which). The receptor set was obtained from an adult woman who had mild COVID-19 (a few samples of this study predate the infection). Cell type and time point are not known. Each CDR3 is given with its conserved first and last residue. The D gene is left open where the match is weak. Some rows have no size entry. The others give once, few or many, or a class for an expanded clone.

CDR3 length | J gene | V gene | clone size | D gene | CDR3 DNA | CDR3 protein
15 | TRBJ2-7 | TRBV7-2 | . | . | TGTGCCAGCAGTGTCGTCGCGGGCGCTGCCTACGAGCAGTACTTC | CASSVVAGAAYEQYF
15 | TRBJ2-1 | TRBV6-6 | . | . | TGTGCCAGCACCTCCCCCCCCGCGAAATACAATGAGCAGTTCTTC | CASTSPPAKYNEQFF
15 | TRBJ2-1 | TRBV12-3/TRBV12-4 | . | TRBD1 | TGTGCCAGCAGTTTTCTCGTGGGGACAGGCAATGAGCAGTTCTTC | CASSFLVGTGNEQFF
19 | TRBJ2-4 | TRBV7-2 | . | TRBD1 | TGTGCCAGCAGCTTAGTGGGACAGGGGGAGTGGGTGGCCAAAAACATTCAGTACTTC | CASSLVGQGEWVAKNIQYF
15 | TRBJ2-1 | TRBV5-1 | few | TRBD2 | TGCGCCAGCAGCACCCGACTAGCGGGAGGATATGAGCAGTTCTTC | CASSTRLAGGYEQFF
13 | TRBJ2-3 | TRBV12-3/TRBV12-4 | . | TRBD2 | TGTGCCAGCACCGGGACTAGCGAAGATACGCAGTATTTT | CASTGTSEDTQYF
17 | TRBJ2-7 | TRBV6-6 | . | . | TGTGCCAGCAGTTACTCCGGAGGAGGAACAGGAACCTACGAGCAGTACTTC | CASSYSGGGTGTYEQYF
13 | TRBJ2-7 | TRBV21-1 | . | . | TGTGCCAGCACCTACGACAGGGGAAACGAGCAGTACTTC | CASTYDRGNEQYF
17 | TRBJ1-2 | TRBV6-6 | . | TRBD1 | TGTGCCAGCAGCCCGCGGGACAGTTCGCTTTTCTACTATGGCTACACCTTC | CASSPRDSSLFYYGYTF
15 | TRBJ1-1 | TRBV7-3 | . | . | TGTGCCAGCAGCTTAACGGAGTATGGGGGCACTGAAGCTTTCTTT | CASSLTEYGGTEAFF
12 | TRBJ1-1 | TRBV20-1 | few | TRBD1 | TGCAGTGCAAACAGGGGATGGACTGAAGCTTTCTTT | CSANRGWTEAFF
18 | TRBJ2-1 | TRBV20-1 | few | TRBD2 | TGCAGTGCTAGAGATAGAATTAAGGGGACTAGCGGGAGTAATGAGCAGTTCTTC | CSARDRIKGTSGSNEQFF
20 | TRBJ2-4 | TRBV15 | few | TRBD2 | TGTGCCACCAGCAGAGATCTAACTAGCGGGAGGGTAGGTGGCAAAAACATTCAGTACTTC | CATSRDLTSGRVGGKNIQYF
12 | TRBJ2-3 | TRBV10-3 | . | . | TGTGCCATCAGTTCCAACTCAGATACGCAGTATTTT | CAISSNSDTQYF
15 | TRBJ2-7 | TRBV3-1 | . | TRBD2 | TGTGCCAGCAGCCAAGGTCCCCAGGGAGGGTTAGAGCAGTACTTC | CASSQGPQGGLEQYF
17 | TRBJ2-3 | TRBV7-2 | . | . | TGTGCCAGCAGCTTAGGGGGGGTATCGGGAGCGCAAGATACGCAGTATTTT | CASSLGGVSGAQDTQYF
15 | TRBJ2-7 | TRBV20-1 | . | . | TGCAGTGCTAGAGATTCGAGACACCAAGTGGACGAGCAGTACTTC | CSARDSRHQVDEQYF
18 | TRBJ2-3 | TRBV4-3 | few | . | TGCGCCAGCAGCCAAGAGGGAGGAGGCGGGGCTAGCACAGATACGCAGTATTTT | CASSQEGGGGASTDTQYF
15 | TRBJ2-1 | TRBV20-1 | . | TRBD2 | TGCAGTGCAAGTCGAGAGGCGGGGGGTTTTGAAGAGCAGTTCTTC | CSASREAGGFEEQFF
16 | TRBJ1-6 | TRBV2 | . | . | TGTGCCAGCAGTACAGGACCTCTCTCCTATAATTCACCCCTCCACTTT | CASSTGPLSYNSPLHF
16 | TRBJ2-3 | TRBV24-1 | few | TRBD2 | TGTGCCACCAGTGATTGGACTAGCGGGAACACAGATACGCAGTATTTT | CATSDWTSGNTDTQYF
15 | TRBJ2-1 | TRBV7-9 | . | TRBD1 | TGTGCCAGCAGCCCCGGGACAGCGTTCCGCAATGAGCAGTTCTTC | CASSPGTAFRNEQFF
14 | TRBJ1-2 | TRBV24-1 | few | . | TGTGCCACCAGTGATTTGAGGAGGAGCTATGGCTACACCTTC | CATSDLRRSYGYTF
14 | TRBJ2-1 | TRBV24-1 | . | . | TGTGCCACCAGTCTGTCTGGGGGATACAATGAGCAGTTCTTC | CATSLSGGYNEQFF
11 | TRBJ2-5 | TRBV7-8 | few | . | TGTGCCAGCAGCTTAAGTTCGGCCCAGTACTTC | CASSLSSAQYF
13 | TRBJ1-1 | TRBV7-9 | . | . | TGTGCCAGCAGCCACCGGGGTGGGACTGAAGCTTTCTTT | CASSHRGGTEAFF
14 | TRBJ2-7 | TRBV29-1 | . | TRBD2 | TGCAGCGTCGTACTAGCGGGGAGCTCCTACGAGCAGTACTTC | CSVVLAGSSYEQYF
12 | TRBJ1-1 | TRBV12-3/TRBV12-4 | once | . | TGTGCCAGCAGATTACAGGTAACTGAAGCTTTCTTT | CASRLQVTEAFF
14 | TRBJ2-7 | TRBV20-1 | . | TRBD1 | TGCAGTGCTCCCCAGGGACAGGGGTGGTACGAGCAGTACTTC | CSAPQGQGWYEQYF
14 | TRBJ2-7 | TRBV7-8 | . | . | TGTGCCAGCAGCTTAGTACCTGAAACCAACGAGCAGTACTTC | CASSLVPETNEQYF
16 | TRBJ2-1 | TRBV4-1 | few | . | TGCGCCAGCAGCCAAGATCCTCAAGCTCACGGGAATGAGCAGTTCTTC | CASSQDPQAHGNEQFF
14 | TRBJ2-1 | TRBV25-1 | many | . | TGTGCCAGCAGTCAGTCCGACTTCTACAATGAGCAGTTCTTC | CASSQSDFYNEQFF
14 | TRBJ2-2 | TRBV7-9 | . | . | TGTGCCAGCCGAGTCCAGGGAAGCACCGGGGAGCTGTTTTTT | CASRVQGSTGELFF
18 | TRBJ2-3 | TRBV15 | few | TRBD2 | TGTGCCACCAGCAGGGAGATTCTAGCGGGGGGGCCTAGGGATACGCAGTATTTT | CATSREILAGGPRDTQYF
14 | TRBJ2-3 | TRBV7-2 | many | . | TGTGCCAGCAGCTTTGACGGGGGCACAGATACGCAGTATTTT | CASSFDGGTDTQYF
15 | TRBJ1-5 | TRBV25-1 | . | . | TGTGCCAGCAGTGAATATGGCGGGACCCATCAGCCCCAGCATTTT | CASSEYGGTHQPQHF
17 | TRBJ2-3 | TRBV7-2 | . | TRBD2 | TGTGCCAGCAGCTTAGGGTCGGGCGGGAGACGAACAGATACGCAGTATTTT | CASSLGSGGRRTDTQYF
14 | TRBJ2-4 | TRBV7-3 | . | . | TGTGCCAGCAGCTTAGGGGTTCTCGGGGACATTCAGTACTTC | CASSLGVLGDIQYF
15 | TRBJ2-3 | TRBV7-2 | . | TRBD2 | TGTGCCAGCGGGCTAAAAGCGGGAAGGTCAGATACGCAGTATTTT | CASGLKAGRSDTQYF
16 | TRBJ2-1 | TRBV24-1 | many | . | TGTGCCACCAGTGATTTTGGCAGGGCTAGCTACAATGAGCAGTTCTTC | CATSDFGRASYNEQFF
15 | TRBJ2-7 | TRBV14 | . | . | TGTGCCAGCAGCCCTTGGCGGGACCCCGCCTACGAGCAGTACTTC | CASSPWRDPAYEQYF
14 | TRBJ2-5 | TRBV24-1 | few | . | TGTGCCACCAGTGGCGGGCAGGGGCTAGAGACCCAGTACTTC | CATSGGQGLETQYF
15 | TRBJ2-1 | TRBV7-3 | once | . | TGTGACAGCAGCTTATCCGGGACCGCCTACAATGAGCAGTTCTTC | CDSSLSGTAYNEQFF
15 | TRBJ2-6 | TRBV6-1 | few | TRBD1 | TGTGCCAGCAGGGGGGACAGATCTGGGGCCAACGTCCTGACTTTC | CASRGDRSGANVLTF
15 | TRBJ1-1 | TRBV28 | . | TRBD1 | TGTGCCAGCAGTTCCAACGGACAGGGGAGCACTGAAGCTTTCTTT | CASSSNGQGSTEAFF
16 | TRBJ1-2 | TRBV9 | . | . | TGTGCCAGCAGCGTAGATGGGGCAGAGCCTAACTATGGCTACACCTTC | CASSVDGAEPNYGYTF
12 | TRBJ2-7 | TRBV24-1 | . | . | TGTGCCACCAGTGATTTGGGGGCCGAGCAGTACTTC | CATSDLGAEQYF
15 | TRBJ1-2 | TRBV4-3 | . | TRBD1 | TGCGCCAGCAGTCCCGAACAGGGGGTACGGTATGGCTACACCTTC | CASSPEQGVRYGYTF
13 | TRBJ1-2 | TRBV5-1 | . | . | TGCGCCAGCAGCTTCGAGGGGCCGTATGGCTACACCTTC | CASSFEGPYGYTF
14 | TRBJ1-2 | TRBV7-2 | few | . | TGTGCCAGCAGCTTCGAGACGCGATCCTATGGCTACACCTTC | CASSFETRSYGYTF
13 | TRBJ1-2 | TRBV20-1 | . | . | TGCAGTGCTAGAGATCCTCGCACCTATGGCTACACCTTC | CSARDPRTYGYTF
14 | TRBJ2-1 | TRBV7-9 | . | . | TGTGCCAGCAGCTTAATTGCCGTAAACAATGAGCAGTTCTTC | CASSLIAVNNEQFF
16 | TRBJ2-6 | TRBV6-1 | few | . | TGTGCCAGCAGCGGACCGGAGAGCTCTGGGGCCAACGTCCTGACTTTC | CASSGPESSGANVLTF
16 | TRBJ2-1 | TRBV18 | few | . | TGTGCCAGCTCACTCCTCGTGGGCGGGGCACAATGGGAGCAGTTCTTC | CASSLLVGGAQWEQFF
15 | TRBJ1-2 | TRBV29-1 | . | . | TGCAGCGTTGAAGCCCTGCGGGGGATGGGCTTTGGCTACACCTTC | CSVEALRGMGFGYTF
11 | TRBJ1-1 | TRBV19 | . | . | TGTGCCAGTATCAGGGTATCTGAAGCTTTCTTT | CASIRVSEAFF